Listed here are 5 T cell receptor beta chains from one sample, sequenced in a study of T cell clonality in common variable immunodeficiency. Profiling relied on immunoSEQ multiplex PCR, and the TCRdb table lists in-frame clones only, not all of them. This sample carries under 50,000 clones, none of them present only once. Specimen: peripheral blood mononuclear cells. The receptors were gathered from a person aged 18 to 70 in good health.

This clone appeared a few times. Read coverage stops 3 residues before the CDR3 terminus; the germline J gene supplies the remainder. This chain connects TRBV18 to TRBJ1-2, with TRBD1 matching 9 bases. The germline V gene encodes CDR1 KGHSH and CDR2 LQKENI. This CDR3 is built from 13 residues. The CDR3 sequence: CASSPGQGYDYTF. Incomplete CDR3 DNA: TGTGCCAGCTCACCGGGACAGGGCTACGAC.

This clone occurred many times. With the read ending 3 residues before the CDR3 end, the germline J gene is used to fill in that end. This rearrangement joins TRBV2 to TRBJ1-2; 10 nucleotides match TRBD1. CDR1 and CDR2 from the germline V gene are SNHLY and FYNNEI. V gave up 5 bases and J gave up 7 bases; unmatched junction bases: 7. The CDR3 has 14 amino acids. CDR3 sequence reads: CASSSVGQGFGYTF. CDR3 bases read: TGTGCCAGCAGTTCCGTGGGACAGGGGTTTGGC.

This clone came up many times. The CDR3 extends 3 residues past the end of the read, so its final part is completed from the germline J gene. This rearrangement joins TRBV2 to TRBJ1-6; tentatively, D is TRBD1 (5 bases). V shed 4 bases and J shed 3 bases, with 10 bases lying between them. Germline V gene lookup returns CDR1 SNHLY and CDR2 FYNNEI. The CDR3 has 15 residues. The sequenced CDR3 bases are TGTGCCAGCAGTGCAGAGGGGATCTATAATTCACCC. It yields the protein CASSAEGIYNSP. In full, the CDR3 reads CASSAEGIYNSPLHF.

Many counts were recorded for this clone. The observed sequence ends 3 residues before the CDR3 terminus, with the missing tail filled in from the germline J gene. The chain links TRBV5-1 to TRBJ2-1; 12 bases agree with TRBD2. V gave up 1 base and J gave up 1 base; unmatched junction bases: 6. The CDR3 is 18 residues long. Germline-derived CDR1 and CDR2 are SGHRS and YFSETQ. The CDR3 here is CASSLLPLAGGSYNEQFF. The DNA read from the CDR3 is TGCGCCAGCAGCTTGCTCCCACTAGCGGGAGGTTCCTACAATGAG.

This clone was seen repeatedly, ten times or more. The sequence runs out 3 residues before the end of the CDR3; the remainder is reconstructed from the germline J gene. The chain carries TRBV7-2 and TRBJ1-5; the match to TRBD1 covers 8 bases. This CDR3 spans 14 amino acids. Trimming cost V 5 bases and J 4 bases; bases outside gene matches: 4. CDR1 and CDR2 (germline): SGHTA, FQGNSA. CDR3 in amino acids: CASSRDRNNQPQHF. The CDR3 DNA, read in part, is TGTGCCAGCAGCCGGGACAGGAATAATCAGCCC. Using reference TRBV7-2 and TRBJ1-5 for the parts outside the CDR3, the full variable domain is GAGVSQSPSNKVTEKGKDVELRCDPISGHTALYWYRQSLGQGLEFLIYFQGNSAPDKSGLPSDRFSAERTGGSVSTLTIQRTQQEDSAVYLCASSRDRNNQPQHFGDGTRLSIL.